This TCR delta chain was observed in a study of gamma-delta T cells after stem cell transplantation listed by TCRdb under 2016. This clone appeared a few times. What this receptor recognizes is not known. The input lacks base qualities; no much larger clone sits a single base away. Library preparation was by RT-PCR. TCRdb names Illumina MiSeq as the instrument used. TCRdb reran clone calling on the public reads with CATT; rows sharing one DNA sequence were then combined. This sample holds 2,000 to 2,500 delta-chain clones; about 4.2% were observed only once. The leading ten clones occupy about 33% of the sample. From the germline V gene, CDR1 is GEAIGNYY and CDR2 is EKD. From V the trimming removes 4 bases and from J it removes 3 bases, while the gene matches leave 7 bases of the junction unaccounted for. The CDR3 covers 14 residues, taking in both the cysteine and the phenylalanine. Only the CDR3 portion is preserved as DNA: 42 bases, with reading frame beginning at the first base.

The sample was gamma-delta T cells. The chain uses TRDV2 and TRDJ1, with 7 junctional bases fitting TRDD3. This TCR came from a human donor. It is not recorded whose cells these are; they may come from a transplant donor. In nucleotide form, the sequence is TGTGCCTGTGATTTACTGGGGACCTCCGATAAACTCATCTTT. It encodes CACDLLGTSDKLIF.